The sequence of this TCR beta chain was determined in a study of T cell responses to AZD1222 COVID-19 vaccine. Sequenced by immunoSEQ multiplex PCR; TCRdb stores in-frame clones only, minus some. The table shows approximately 150,000 clones, with 87% occurring only once. CDR1 is SGHNT, CDR2 YYREEE, per germline (reference sequence). This CDR3 has 17 amino acids. Germline trimming cut 6 bases from V and 4 bases from J; bases unmatched to any gene: 11. Sequencing used peripheral blood, obtained 28 days after the second AZD1222 dose. This receptor was taken from an adult who received the AZD1222 COVID-19 vaccine. The chain recombines TRBV5-4 with TRBJ1-3; 12 nucleotides line up with TRBD1. The CDR3 sequence is CASTPGTGGAGGNTIYF. CDR3 nucleotide sequence: TGTGCCAGCACCCCCGGGACAGGGGGCGCGGGAGGAAACACCATATATTTT.